The next 27 T cell receptor beta chains were all read from a single sample in a study of blood T cell repertoires in COVID-19. Profiled with immunoSEQ multiplex PCR; TCRdb holds only in-frame clones, not every one. Counted here are 250,000 or so clones, roughly 86% occurring once; the ten biggest clones make up approximately 2.4%. Sequencing was done on a sample of PBMCs or T cells enriched from blood (not recorded which). Source of these receptors: a woman aged 18-29 years who had recovered from COVID-19.

The chain carries TRBV14 and TRBJ2-5, with 11 nucleotides matching TRBD2. Trimming took 4 bases from V and 5 from J; bases not matched to a gene: 6. The CDR3 runs 15 residues. In germline, CDR1 is SGHDN, CDR2 FVKESK. CDR3 protein: CASSPLAGVGETQYF. CDR3 nucleotides: TGTGCCAGCAGCCCACTAGCGGGAGTCGGGGAGACCCAGTACTTC.

This clone was observed a handful of times. The chain joins TRBV11-3 to TRBJ2-1; possibly TRBD2 for D (5 bases). V lost 1 base and J lost 5, with 6 bases in between. This CDR3 comprises 13 residues. In germline, CDR1 is SGHNT, CDR2 YENEEA. The CDR3 reads CASSLGRNNEQFF. The CDR3 DNA sequence: TGTGCCAGCAGCTTAGGGAGGAACAATGAGCAGTTCTTC.

The chain links TRBV3-1 (or the pseudogene TRBV3-2) to TRBJ1-1, with 7 bases lining up with TRBD1. J gave up 2 bases and V 1 base, and 4 bases lay outside the gene matches. Looked up from germline, CDR1 is LGHDT and CDR2 is YNNKEL (reference sequence). This CDR3 has 15 amino acids. DNA for the CDR3: TGTGCCAGCAGCCAAGTCACAGGGGCCAACACTGAAGCTTTCTTT. Translated: CASSQVTGANTEAFF.

This sequence joins TRBV19 and TRBJ1-1; D might be TRBD1 (6 bases). Germline CDR1 and CDR2: LNHDA and SQIVND (reference sequence). This CDR3 spans 16 amino acids. Trimming cost V 4 bases and J 2 bases, with 17 bases left between them. The CDR3 DNA follows: TGTGCCAGTAGTACCCTGGGGGGGCGATTCAACACTGAAGCTTTCTTT. Translating it yields CASSTLGGRFNTEAFF.

This chain uses TRBV2 with TRBJ1-2; D remains ambiguous. Germline CDR1 reads SNHLY; CDR2 reads FYNNEI. There are 14 residues in the CDR3. V lost 1 base and J lost 4, with 10 bases in between. The CDR3 coding sequence is TGTGCCAGCAGTGAAGGCCAGCCAGGCTATGGCTACACCTTC. Translated: CASSEGQPGYGYTF.

This clone was found once. The chain employs TRBV14 and TRBJ2-7; TRBD1 matches 9 bases. The trim removed 3 bases at V and 1 base at J, leaving 16 bases unmatched. The CDR3 totals 19 residues. The V gene's germline CDR1 is SGHDN and CDR2 FVKESK. CDR3 loop: CASSQGGTGPLRISYEQYF. The CDR3 DNA is TGTGCCAGCAGCCAGGGGGGGACAGGGCCCCTCCGAATATCCTACGAGCAGTACTTC. Full variable domain (remainder filled in from reference TRBV14 and TRBJ2-7): EAGVTQFPSHSVIEKGQTVTLRCDPISGHDNLYWYRRVMGKEIKFLLHFVKESKQDESGMPNNRFLAERTGGTYSTLKVQPAELEDSGVYFCASSQGGTGPLRISYEQYFGPGTRLTVT.

This chain uses TRBV25-1 with TRBJ2-7, with D uncertain. The CDR3 is made up of 13 amino acids. Germline CDR1 reads MGHDK; CDR2 reads SYGVNS. Trimming pared 1 base from V and 4 bases from J, leaving 8 bases between. DNA of the CDR3: TGTGCCAGCAGTGAATTGCGCTCTTACGAGCAGTACTTC. Amino acids: CASSELRSYEQYF.

This sequence joins TRBV10-3 and TRBJ2-1, with 11 bases aligning to TRBD1. V trimming: 7 bases; J trimming: 9 bases; junction bases outside the gene matches: 8. Germline CDR1 and CDR2: ENHRY and SYGVKD. This CDR3 contains 14 residues. In DNA, the CDR3 is TGTGCCATCATGGACAGGGGGCCTGGTGCTGAGCAGTTCTTC. Translating it yields CAIMDRGPGAEQFF.

The chain is built from TRBV6-5 and TRBJ1-5; 10 positions agree with TRBD1. From germline, CDR1 is MNHEY and CDR2 SVGAGI. The CDR3 extends over 15 amino acids. With 6 bases clipped from V and 4 bases from J, the junction kept 6 bases outside the gene matches. The CDR3 DNA reads TGTGCCAGCAGGTTGGACAGGGGGACGAATCAGCCCCAGCATTTT. Its translation: CASRLDRGTNQPQHF.

This rearrangement joins TRBV7-9 to TRBJ1-1; D gene unclear. CDR3 size: 11 residues. V lost 1 base and J 10 bases, leaving 7 bases between the germline ends. CDR1 is SEHNR and CDR2 is FQNEAQ in the germline V gene (reference sequence). Written as DNA, the CDR3 is TGTGCCAGCAGCTTAGGGGCGTCAGCTTTCTTT. Residues: CASSLGASAFF.

The rearrangement joins TRBV15 to TRBJ2-2, with D possibly being TRBD1 (6 bases). Germline V gene sequence: CDR1 LNHNV, CDR2 YYDKDF (reference sequence). This CDR3 is built from 17 residues. Trimming left V 3 bases short and J 1 base short, with 15 bases between. The CDR3 DNA is TGTGCCACCAGCAGCCGCCCCAGGGGACAGAACACCGGGGAGCTGTTTTTT. It is translated as CATSSRPRGQNTGELFF.

The chain couples TRBV3-1 (or the pseudogene TRBV3-2) to TRBJ2-7; TRBD2 aligns across 7 bases. Germline loops: CDR1 LGHDT, CDR2 YNNKEL (reference sequence). V lost 1 base and J lost 2; bases outside the gene matches: 5. The length of the CDR3 is 15 residues. CDR3 nucleotides: TGTGCCAGCAGCCAAGTGCTAGCGGCAACCTACGAGCAGTACTTC. Its translation is CASSQVLAATYEQYF.

V and J are TRBV6-5 and TRBJ1-1; 8 bases are a match to TRBD1. V trimming: 4 bases; J trimming: 5 bases; junction bases outside the gene matches: 3. Per the germline V gene, CDR1 is MNHEY and CDR2 is SVGAGI. CDR3 size: 13 residues. CDR3 protein: CASSWTGKTEAFF. CDR3 bases: TGTGCCAGCAGTTGGACAGGGAAAACTGAAGCTTTCTTT.

CDR3 nucleotide sequence: TGTGCCAGCAGCTTACAACCGGGACAGGGCTACGAGCAGTACTTC. Translated: CASSLQPGQGYEQYF. The chain employs TRBV11-3 and TRBJ2-7, with 9 bases identical to TRBD1. This CDR3 has 15 amino acids. Germline V lookup: CDR1 SGHNT, CDR2 YENEEA. Trimming took 2 bases from V and 3 from J; bases not matched to a gene: 5.

This clone was seen a few times. The J gene is TRBJ2-7, the V gene TRBV14; TRBD1 aligns across 9 bases. The length of the CDR3 is 16 residues. Germline-derived CDR1 and CDR2 are SGHDN and FVKESK. V lost 5 bases to trimming and J lost 4 bases; unmatched junction nucleotides: 12. The CDR3 bases are TGTGCCAGCAGCACACTATGGGACAGGGAAAGGTACGAGCAGTACTTC. Translated, it gives CASSTLWDRERYEQYF.

CDR3 protein: CASRNGPTGGGYTF. The CDR3 DNA follows: TGTGCCAGCAGAAATGGTCCGACAGGGGGTGGCTACACCTTC. The rearrangement uses TRBV5-6 and TRBJ1-2, with 9 bases that match TRBD1. This CDR3 is 14 amino acids long. Germline CDR1 SGHDT, CDR2 YYEEEE. Germline trimming cut 5 bases from V and 7 bases from J; bases unmatched to any gene: 9. The full variable domain, in which reference TRBV5-6 and TRBJ1-2 provide the parts outside the CDR3, is DAGVTQSPTHLIKTRGQQVTLRCSPKSGHDTVSWYQQALGQGPQFIFQYYEEEERQRGNFPDRFSGHQFPNYSSELNVNALLLGDSALYLCASRNGPTGGGYTFGSGTRLTVV.

The rearrangement links TRBV3-1 (or the pseudogene TRBV3-2) to TRBJ2-7; D might be TRBD1 (6 bases). The V and J ends lost 0 bases and 2 bases respectively, with 23 bases between them. The CDR3 extends over 19 amino acids. Germline-derived CDR1 and CDR2 are LGHDT and YNNKEL (reference sequence). The CDR3 loop is CASSQDPAGAMMGTYEQYF. DNA for the CDR3: TGTGCCAGCAGCCAAGATCCGGCAGGGGCGATGATGGGGACCTACGAGCAGTACTTC.

V gene TRBV19 combines with J gene TRBJ2-1; tentatively, D is TRBD1 (5 bases). Germline V lookup: CDR1 LNHDA, CDR2 SQIVND (reference sequence). Trimming removed 1 base at V and 0 bases at J, with 13 bases between. The CDR3 consists of 17 residues. As DNA, the CDR3 is TGTGCCAGTAGTATAGGTAACAGGATAAGCTCCTACAATGAGCAGTTCTTC. Translated: CASSIGNRISSYNEQFF.

The chain joins TRBV7-9 to TRBJ2-7, with D perhaps matching TRBD1 (6 bases). The germline V gene has CDR1 SEHNR and CDR2 FQNEAQ (reference sequence). This CDR3 comprises 16 residues. Trimming took 5 bases from V and 3 from J, leaving 20 bases between them. CDR3 residues: CASSRTYGTSHYEQYF. Written as DNA, the CDR3 is TGTGCCAGCAGCCGAACTTACGGGACATCCCACTACGAGCAGTACTTC.

The chain couples TRBV12-2 to TRBJ2-5; TRBD2 is the table's D call and was not checked against the DNA. TRBV12-2 is classified as a pseudogene. This CDR3 is 16 amino acids long. The CDR3 DNA is TGTGCAAGTCGCTTAGTGAAGGATGGACTAGCCGCAACCCAGTACTTC. Its translation: CASRLVKDGLAATQYF.

V gene TRBV28 combines with J gene TRBJ1-1; no definite D call. CDR3 length: 13 residues. V was cut by 4 bases and J by 4 bases, with 10 bases left in between. The germline gives CDR1 MDHEN, CDR2 SYDVKM. The CDR3 bases are TGTGCCAGCAGTTCTGTGTTGAGCACTGAAGCTTTCTTT. Amino acids: CASSSVLSTEAFF.

This chain joins TRBV4-1 and TRBJ1-5; 11 bases line up with TRBD1. Germline values: CDR1 MGHRA, CDR2 YSYEKL. The ends lost 4 bases at V and 0 bases at J; junction bases unmatched: 17. The CDR3 is made up of 21 amino acids. Here the CDR3 DNA reads TGCGCCAGCAGCCCAAGATTTTGGACAGGGGGCTTGGGGGATAGCAATCAGCCCCAGCATTTT. Protein: CASSPRFWTGGLGDSNQPQHF.

The genes are TRBV30 and TRBJ2-3; TRBD2 matches at 7 bases. CDR1 is GTSNPN and CDR2 is SVGIG in the germline V gene (reference sequence). The CDR3 is made up of 15 amino acids. V shed 0 bases, J shed 2 bases, and the junction held 5 bases outside the gene matches. CDR3 loop: CAWSVWGGNTDTQYF. The CDR3 nucleotides read TGTGCCTGGAGTGTTTGGGGGGGGAACACAGATACGCAGTATTTT.

This chain uses TRBV30 with TRBJ2-3; 12 positions match TRBD2. V shed 8 bases and J 3 bases; nucleotides not matched to a gene: 6. Per the germline V gene, CDR1 is GTSNPN and CDR2 is SVGIG (reference sequence). The CDR3 is 14 amino acids. The CDR3 loop reads CAAPLAGGTDTQYF. The CDR3, as DNA: TGTGCCGCTCCACTAGCGGGGGGAACAGATACGCAGTATTTT.

V is TRBV19 and J is TRBJ1-2; a possible D gene is TRBD1 (5 bases). The V end lost 7 bases, the J end lost 4 bases, and 16 bases lay between the germline ends. This CDR3 spans 14 amino acids. Germline V CDR1 and CDR2: LNHDA, SQIVND (reference sequence). The CDR3 bases are TGTGCCAGTACCTCTTTGGGGCCCAGCTATGGCTACACCTTC. Protein sequence: CASTSLGPSYGYTF.

The V gene is TRBV11-3, the J gene TRBJ2-7; a possible D gene is TRBD1 (5 bases). V lost 3 bases to trimming and J lost 1 base, with 10 bases between them. CDR3 size: 14 residues. Germline V gene data show CDR1 as SGHNT and CDR2 as YENEEA. The CDR3 nucleotides read TGTGCCAGCAGCTTGACAGCATCTTCCTACGAGCAGTACTTC. Amino acid sequence: CASSLTASSYEQYF.

This chain links TRBV28 with TRBJ1-2; 11 bases are shared with TRBD1. The CDR3 has 14 residues. V was clipped by 2 bases and J by 8 bases; unmatched bases: 4. In germline, CDR1 is MDHEN, CDR2 SYDVKM. DNA of the CDR3: TGTGCCAGCAGTTTAAGGACAGGGGGCTGGGGCTACACCTTC. Residues: CASSLRTGGWGYTF.